This record looks at one TCR beta chain sequence and its context. This record comes from a study of shared clonotypes between healthy human individuals. Measured with immunoSEQ multiplex PCR; TCRdb has only the in-frame clones, and not every one. The sample contains about 2.2 million clones, about 93% of which appear only once. The naive CD8 subset, CD45RO-negative cells positively selected for CCR7, excluded terminally differentiated effector memory CD45RA+ cells. Sequencing was carried out using naive CD8+ T cells from PBMCs. The receptor comes from a man between 18 and 35 years old in good health. Some clones in this sample may be carry-over from other donors' samples.

As DNA, the CDR3 is TGTGCCTGGAGTGTGGGTGCCGTGGGTGAAAGCTACACCTTC. Amino acid sequence: CAWSVGAVGESYTF. This chain uses TRBV30 with TRBJ1-2; D is ambiguous. V lost 0 bases, J lost 9 bases, and 17 bases lay in between. Germline V gene lookup returns CDR1 GTSNPN and CDR2 SVGIG (reference sequence). The CDR3 consists of 14 residues.